This T cell receptor (beta chain) was recorded in a study of immune evolution from preneoplasia to lung adenocarcinoma. Across the study: HLA loss of heterozygosity: over 5.5% AIS, more than 14% MIA, around 35% ADC, none AAH.

Histologic diagnosis was independently verified by two lung pathologists. Premalignant or tumor cells were enriched by macro-dissection after pathologic assessment. Data came from immunoSEQ multiplex PCR; TCRdb stores just in-frame clones and leaves some out. The table has about 21,000 clones, 60% to 80% seen once. The receptor's source is a person in their sixties or seventies with lung adenocarcinoma. Source material: FFPE invasive lung adenocarcinoma tissue.

This chain's CDR3 is CATWGAAGPYNEQFF. The DNA of the CDR3 is TGTGCCACTTGGGGGGCAGCGGGACCCTACAATGAGCAGTTCTTC. V usage is TRBV28 and J usage is TRBJ2-1, with D possibly being TRBD2 (7 bases). The CDR3 consists of 15 residues. The germline V and J ends were trimmed by 10 bases and 2 bases, with 18 bases remaining between them. Germline V CDR1 and CDR2: MDHEN, SYDVKM.